The source of this TCR beta chain is a study of T-cell reconstitution after alpha-beta-depleted transplantation in children (dated by TCRdb to the mid-2010s). Regarding the complete study: Using TCR repertoire profiling, the study followed T-cell immune reconstitution in a quantitative way in children after TCRalphabeta/CD19-depleted allogeneic hematopoietic cell transplantation.

Spanning cysteine to phenylalanine, the CDR3 consists of 11 amino acids. The CDR3 DNA has 33 bases and is translated from base 1. The germline ends are 6 bases apart after V is trimmed by 7 bases and J by 5 bases. The CDR1 and CDR2 encoded by the germline V gene (reference sequence) are SEHNR and FQNEAQ. Of note for this clonotype: What this receptor recognizes is not known. Base qualities are missing; no much larger clone stands one base away.

The library was obtained by PCR. Sequenced on an Illumina HiSeq 2500. To normalize quantification of the TCRbeta repertoire, the TCR libraries were built with molecular barcoding that relied on unique molecular identifiers. TCRdb trimmed the raw reads at Q25, called clones with MiXCR and kept productive beta chains. Records with the same CDR3 protein are collapsed into one entry carrying the most frequent genes and DNA. Present in this sample are more than 450,000 distinct CDR3 sequences, roughly 18% of which were seen just once. In total, the top ten clones hold 3% to 4% of the sample. Sample: PBMCs from the stem cell graft donor, taken from the stem cell graft. Rearrangement joined TRBV7-9 to TRBJ2-1; TRBD1 might be the D gene, on 5 matching bases. The sequence was collected from a human donor who donated a stem cell graft to a child with acute lymphoblastic leukemia. The CDR3 region has the sequence CASKGDNEQFF. In nucleotides, the sequence is TGTGCCAGCAAAGGGGACAATGAGCAGTTCTTC. The full variable domain, completed from the reference TRBV7-9 and TRBJ2-1 proteins outside the CDR3, reads DTGVSQNPRHKITKRGQNVTFRCDPISEHNRLYWYRQTLGQGPEFLTYFQNEAQLEKSRLLSDRFSAERPKGSFSTLEIQRTEQGDSAMYLCASKGDNEQFFGPGTRLTVL.